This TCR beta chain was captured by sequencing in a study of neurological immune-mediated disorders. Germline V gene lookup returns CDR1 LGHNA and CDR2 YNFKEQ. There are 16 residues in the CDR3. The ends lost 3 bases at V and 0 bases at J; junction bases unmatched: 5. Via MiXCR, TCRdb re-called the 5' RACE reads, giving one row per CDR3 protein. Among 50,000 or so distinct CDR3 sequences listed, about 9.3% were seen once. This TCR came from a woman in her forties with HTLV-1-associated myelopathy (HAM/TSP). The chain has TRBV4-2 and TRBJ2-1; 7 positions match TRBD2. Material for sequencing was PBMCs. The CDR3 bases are TGTGCCAGCAGCCAGGTAACTAGCGACTCCTACAATGAGCAGTTCTTC. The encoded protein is CASSQVTSDSYNEQFF.